The 8 T cell receptor beta chains below come from one sample, sequenced in a study of post-analysis software for immune sequencing data. Antigens of these TCRs are unknown. The library was made from cDNA and included unique molecular identifiers. TCRdb fed the PCR reads into MiXCR, producing one record per CDR3 protein. The sample has about 810,000 distinct CDR3 sequences; about 50% are singletons. Overall study results and limits: Patients showed TRBV5-6, TRBV5-1 and TRBV20-1 among roughly 5 TRBV segments more frequent than in controls.

The sample comprised blood. These receptors came from a girl aged 5 to 17 with multiple sclerosis.

This clonotype was observed a handful of times. This rearrangement joins TRBV10-3 to TRBJ1-2; D gene uncertain. CDR1 and CDR2 from the germline V gene are ENHRY and SYGVKD. The CDR3 is 14 residues long. Trimming left V 0 bases short and J 6 bases short, with 11 bases between. Written as DNA, the CDR3 is TGTGCCATCAGTGAGTCTCTCCTCGGGGATGGCTACACCTTC. It yields the protein CAISESLLGDGYTF.

A few counts support this clonotype. The chain employs TRBV7-9 and TRBJ2-1, with 8 positions matching TRBD2. CDR1 is SEHNR, CDR2 FQNEAQ, per germline (reference sequence). The ends lost 1 base at V and 7 bases at J; junction bases unmatched: 18. The CDR3 runs to 19 residues. The DNA for the CDR3 is TGTGCCAGCAGCTTAGGTTTCGGTGTCGGGGGGGATCATAGGAATGAGCAGTTCTTC. This codes for CASSLGFGVGGDHRNEQFF. Variable domain in full (rest from reference TRBV7-9 and TRBJ2-1): DTGVSQNPRHKITKRGQNVTFRCDPISEHNRLYWYRQTLGQGPEFLTYFQNEAQLEKSRLLSDRFSAERPKGSFSTLEIQRTEQGDSAMYLCASSLGFGVGGDHRNEQFFGPGTRLTVL.

J is TRBJ2-3 and V is TRBV12-3 or TRBV12-4; 7 bases map to TRBD1. Trimming at V came to 6 bases and at J to 10 bases, leaving 13 bases not matched to a gene. The CDR3 runs 14 residues. The CDR3 DNA follows: TGTGCCAGCAGGGGGACAGCCTTACGGGTTTCGCAGTATTTT. It codes for CASRGTALRVSQYF.

The chain joins TRBV12-5 to TRBJ2-1, with 8 bases fitting TRBD1. In germline, CDR1 is LGHNT, CDR2 FRNRAP. Trimming cost V 4 bases and J 2 bases; bases outside gene matches: 10. This CDR3 contains 17 residues. DNA for the CDR3: TGTGCTAGTGGTTACCACTCCGGGACAGGAACCTACAATGAGCAGTTCTTC. It encodes CASGYHSGTGTYNEQFF. Full variable domain (outside the CDR3, taken from reference TRBV12-5 and TRBJ2-1): DARVTQTPRHKVTEMGQEVTMRCQPILGHNTVFWYRQTMMQGLELLAYFRNRAPLDDSGMPKDRFSAEMPDATLATLKIQPSEPRDSAVYFCASGYHSGTGTYNEQFFGPGTRLTVL.

The chain employs TRBV20-1 and TRBJ2-5; D tentatively reads TRBD1 or TRBD2 (5 bases each). The CDR3 extends over 14 amino acids. Germline V lookup: CDR1 DFQATT, CDR2 SNEGSKA (reference sequence). Trimming removed 5 bases from V and 2 bases from J, with 15 bases in between. CDR3 DNA: TGCAGTGCTCCGGGGCCGGGGTTACAAGAGACCCAGTACTTC. The encoded protein is CSAPGPGLQETQYF.

The chain employs TRBV20-1 and TRBJ2-5; 10 bases are shared with TRBD1. After removal of 3 bases from V and 0 bases from J, the junction contained 1 base not matched to a gene. CDR1 and CDR2 (germline): DFQATT, SNEGSKA (reference sequence). The CDR3 runs to 14 residues. The CDR3 bases are TGCAGTGCTAGCGGGACAGGGGACCAAGAGACCCAGTACTTC. It encodes CSASGTGDQETQYF.

The chain is built from TRBV5-1 and TRBJ2-7; 7 bases are shared with TRBD1. Trimming took 7 bases from V and 3 from J; bases not matched to a gene: 16. The CDR3 contains 16 residues. Germline V gene lookup returns CDR1 SGHRS and CDR2 YFSETQ. The CDR3: CASVIFTGQLSYEQYF. The CDR3 bases are TGCGCCAGCGTAATCTTTACGGGACAGTTAAGCTACGAGCAGTACTTC.

The CDR3 here is CAISERLAGDNEQFF. The CDR3, as DNA: TGTGCCATCAGTGAAAGGCTAGCGGGAGACAATGAGCAGTTCTTC. The chain uses TRBV10-3 and TRBJ2-1; 10 bases are shared with TRBD2. Germline assignment: CDR1 ENHRY and CDR2 SYGVKD. The CDR3 sequence is 15 residues long. Trimming removed 3 bases from V and 5 bases from J; junction bases left unmatched: 4.